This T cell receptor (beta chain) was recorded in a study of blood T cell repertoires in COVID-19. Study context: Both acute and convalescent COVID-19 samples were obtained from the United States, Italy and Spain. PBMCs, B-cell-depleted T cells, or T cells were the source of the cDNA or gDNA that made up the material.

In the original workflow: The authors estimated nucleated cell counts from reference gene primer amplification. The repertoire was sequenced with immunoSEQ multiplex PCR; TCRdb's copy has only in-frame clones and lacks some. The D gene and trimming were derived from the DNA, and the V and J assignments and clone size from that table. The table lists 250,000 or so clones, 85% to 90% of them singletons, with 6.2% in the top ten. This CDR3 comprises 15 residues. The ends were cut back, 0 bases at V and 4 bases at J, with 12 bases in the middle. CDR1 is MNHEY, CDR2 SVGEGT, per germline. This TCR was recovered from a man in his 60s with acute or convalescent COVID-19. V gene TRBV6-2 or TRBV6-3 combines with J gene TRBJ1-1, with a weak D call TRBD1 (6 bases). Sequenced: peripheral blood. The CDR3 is CASSYSIGGITEAFF. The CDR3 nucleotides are TGTGCCAGCAGTTACTCGATTGGGGGCATCACTGAAGCTTTCTTT.